This T cell receptor beta chain was found in a study of blood T cells in healthy people across ages. General study findings and limits: Getting older went along with TCR beta diversity per million T cells dropping roughly linearly.

This clonotype occurred many times. The antigen remains undetermined. J was trimmed by 0 bases and V by 5 bases; bases with no gene match: 7. This CDR3 region has 16 residues. Germline CDR1 is SGHTA and CDR2 is FQGNSA. A sample-barcoded 5' primer and a J-beta primer mix were used in a second PCR of roughly 6 to 11 cycles. In TCRdb, the 5' RACE reads were re-called with MiXCR into one record per CDR3 protein. The table includes 1.5 million to 2 million distinct CDR3 sequences, 28% detected once. Material: blood. The TCR was taken from a woman in her 30s in good health. The chain carries TRBV7-2 and TRBJ2-7; TRBD2 agrees at 10 bases. CDR3 sequence reads: CASSERTSGVSYEQYF. Here the CDR3 DNA reads TGTGCCAGCAGCGAGAGGACTAGCGGAGTCTCCTACGAGCAGTACTTC.